The 8 T cell receptor beta chains below were found in one sample sequenced in a study of CD8+ T cells in alopecia areata. The sequencing template was cDNA reverse transcribed from extracted RNA. The protocol was immunoSEQ multiplex PCR, while the TCRdb copy is restricted to in-frame clones and leaves out a portion. The table shows about 180,000 clones, with about 70% occurring only once. Sequencing was performed on CD8+ T cells sorted from blood, taken at week 0. These TCRs come from a human donor with alopecia areata.

J is TRBJ2-7 and V is TRBV9; the D gene is possibly TRBD1 (6 bases). The V end lost 2 bases, the J end lost 2 bases, and 8 bases lay between the germline ends. Germline V gene lookup returns CDR1 SGDLS and CDR2 YYNGEE. The CDR3 extends over 13 amino acids. The CDR3 reads CASSVRDTYEQYF. In DNA, the CDR3 is TGTGCCAGCAGCGTTCGGGACACCTACGAGCAGTACTTC.

This chain uses TRBV13 with TRBJ2-4; D is possibly TRBD1 (6 bases). Deletions cut 2 bases from V and 6 bases from J, with 8 bases between. From germline, CDR1 is PRHDT and CDR2 FYEKMQ (reference sequence). The CDR3 consists of 13 residues. The CDR3 region is CASSLRGSNIQYF. The DNA of the CDR3 is TGTGCCAGCAGCTTAAGGGGGTCAAACATTCAGTACTTC.

The CDR3 coding sequence is TGTGCCAGCAGCGGGAGACAGGATCAAGAGACCCAGTACTTC. Its translation is CASSGRQDQETQYF. This chain uses TRBV9 with TRBJ2-5, with D tentatively TRBD1 (6 bases). Trimming pared 3 bases from V and 2 bases from J, leaving 11 bases between. Germline CDR1 is SGDLS and CDR2 is YYNGEE. This CDR3 has 14 amino acids.

J is TRBJ1-2 and V is TRBV2; D possibly corresponds to TRBD1 (6 bases). Germline loops: CDR1 SNHLY, CDR2 FYNNEI. The CDR3 contains 13 residues. V was cut by 7 bases and J by 3 bases, with 12 bases left in between. CDR3 region: CASTFGQYYGYTF. The DNA for the CDR3 is TGTGCCAGCACCTTCGGACAGTACTATGGCTACACCTTC.

Here the CDR3 DNA reads TGTGCCAGCAGTGAGGCGGCTAACTATGGCTACACCTTC. Protein: CASSEAANYGYTF. V usage is TRBV25-1 and J usage is TRBJ1-2; the D is unclear. This CDR3 has 13 amino acids. V was cut by 3 bases and J by 0 bases, with 5 bases left in between. The germline gives CDR1 MGHDK, CDR2 SYGVNS.

The rearrangement links TRBV27 to TRBJ2-3; D uncertain. Germline V gene lookup returns CDR1 MNHEY and CDR2 SMNVEV (reference sequence). The CDR3 sequence is 14 residues long. The V end lost 7 bases, the J end lost 1 base, and 12 bases lay between the germline ends. CDR3 bases: TGTGCCAGCACTCTTATCGCCGGCACAGATACGCAGTATTTT. Residues: CASTLIAGTDTQYF.

The chain employs TRBV7-9 and TRBJ2-2, with D unclear. CDR3 size: 13 residues. The germline V gene encodes CDR1 SEHNR and CDR2 FQNEAQ (reference sequence). V shed 2 bases and J shed 7 bases, with 8 bases lying between them. The CDR3 sequence: CASSLIKDGELFF. CDR3 nucleotide sequence: TGTGCCAGCAGCTTAATAAAGGACGGGGAGCTGTTTTTT.

The chain links TRBV15 to TRBJ2-1; no definite D call. Germline V lookup: CDR1 LNHNV, CDR2 YYDKDF (reference sequence). The CDR3 spans 12 residues. V was cut by 2 bases and J by 3 bases, with 2 bases left in between. CDR3 sequence (DNA): TGTGCCACCAGCAGATACTACAATGAGCAGTTCTTC. Amino acid sequence: CATSRYYNEQFF.